The 20 T cell receptor beta chains below were found in one sample sequenced in a study of blood T cell repertoires in COVID-19. This table comes from immunoSEQ multiplex PCR, and its TCRdb copy is limited to in-frame clones, with some not included. The sample gives 200,000 to 300,000 clones, approximately 82% of which show up once; about 1.9% is in the top ten. Sequenced material: peripheral blood. These receptor sequences come from a woman aged 80 or over with acute or convalescent COVID-19.

This chain uses TRBV29-1 with TRBJ2-4; 10 nucleotides line up with TRBD2. V dropped 4 bases and J dropped 7; count of bases not matched to a gene: 16. Germline CDR1 SQVTM, CDR2 ANQGSEA. The CDR3 has 17 amino acids. As DNA, the CDR3 is TGCAGCGTTGTTATGTGGGCTAGCGGGAGATCGGGGAACATTCAGTACTTC. Translated, it gives CSVVMWASGRSGNIQYF. The full variable domain, completed using reference TRBV29-1 and TRBJ2-4, is SAVISQKPSRDICQRGTSLTIQCQVDSQVTMMFWYRQQPGQSLTLIATANQGSEATYESGFVIDKFPISRPNLTFSTLTVSNMSPEDSSIYLCSVVMWASGRSGNIQYFGAGTRLSVL.

The CDR3 nucleotides read TGCGCCAGCAGCCGGGACAGGGTCAAGGGCTACGAGCAGTACTTC. It specifies CASSRDRVKGYEQYF. The V and J genes are TRBV5-1 and TRBJ2-7; 9 bases fit TRBD1. Germline V gives CDR1 SGHRS, CDR2 YFSETQ. The CDR3 has 15 amino acids. The V segment lost 4 bases and the J segment 3 bases; nucleotides outside the gene matches: 8.

This clone has more than one count but fewer than ten. This chain links TRBV23-1 with TRBJ1-4; D possibly corresponds to TRBD1 (5 bases). TRBV23-1 is treated as an ORF (open reading frame) with a function not yet certain. The CDR3 contains 16 residues. Trimming pared 3 bases from V and 3 bases from J, leaving 14 bases between. CDR3 in amino acids: CASSHYRIAPNEKLFF. The CDR3 nucleotides are TGCGCCAGCAGTCACTACAGGATTGCGCCTAATGAAAAACTGTTTTTT.

V is TRBV2 and J is TRBJ1-5; D is unresolved. V lost 11 bases and J lost 0, with 11 bases in between. CDR1 SNHLY and CDR2 FYNNEI come from the germline V gene. CDR3 size: 13 residues. The CDR3 is CASGVNSNQPQHF. The CDR3 region has the DNA TGTGCCTCGGGAGTTAATAGCAATCAGCCCCAGCATTTT.

This clone was recorded a few times. The gene calls are TRBV9 and TRBJ2-7; 9 bases are a match to TRBD1. Germline V gene data show CDR1 as SGDLS and CDR2 as YYNGEE. This CDR3 has 15 amino acids. Trimming cost V 0 bases and J 1 base; bases outside gene matches: 2. CDR3 amino acids: CASSVDGTGSYEQYF. The CDR3 DNA follows: TGTGCCAGCAGCGTAGACGGGACAGGGTCCTACGAGCAGTACTTC.

CDR3 sequence reads: CASSVGGVDEQYF. CDR3 nucleotides: TGTGCCAGCAGCGTCGGGGGAGTTGACGAGCAGTACTTC. This rearrangement joins TRBV9 to TRBJ2-7; D might be TRBD2 (6 bases). The V gene's germline CDR1 is SGDLS and CDR2 YYNGEE. This CDR3 is built from 13 residues. Trimming shortened V by 2 bases and J by 5 bases, and 11 bases separated the two germline ends. Full variable domain (missing parts from reference TRBV9 and TRBJ2-7): DSGVTQTPKHLITATGQRVTLRCSPRSGDLSVYWYQQSLDQGLQFLIQYYNGEERAKGNILERFSAQQFPDLHSELNLSSLELGDSALYFCASSVGGVDEQYFGPGTRLTVT.

This clone was seen just once. The chain recombines TRBV7-9 with TRBJ2-2; D is perhaps TRBD1 (5 bases). CDR1 and CDR2 (germline): SEHNR, FQNEAQ (reference sequence). The CDR3 contains 14 residues. Trimming took 5 bases from V and 1 from J, leaving 8 bases between them. This CDR3 is CASSPTVNTGELFF. In DNA, the CDR3 is TGTGCCAGCAGCCCGACAGTGAACACCGGGGAGCTGTTTTTT.

J is TRBJ1-2 and V is TRBV7-2; TRBD1 aligns across 7 bases. V shed 4 bases, J shed 7 bases, and the junction held 6 bases outside the gene matches. CDR3 length: 13 amino acids. Looked up from germline, CDR1 is SGHTA and CDR2 is FQGNSA. DNA of the CDR3: TGTGCCAGCAGCTCCCGGGACAGTCGTGGCTACACCTTC. Translating gives CASSSRDSRGYTF.

The rearrangement links TRBV19 to TRBJ1-3; D is ambiguous. The germline CDR1 and CDR2 sequences are LNHDA and SQIVND (reference sequence). The CDR3 length is 15 residues. Trimming took 9 bases from V and 2 from J, leaving 17 bases between them. The CDR3 protein is CASLQRRGTGNTIYF. DNA for the CDR3: TGTGCCAGCTTACAGCGGAGAGGGACTGGAAACACCATATATTTT.

The rearrangement uses TRBV19 and TRBJ1-4, with 9 bases lining up with TRBD1. Losses at the gene ends were 7 bases for V and 8 bases for J; bases not matched to a gene: 8. The length of the CDR3 is 14 residues. Germline lookup yields CDR1 LNHDA and CDR2 SQIVND (reference sequence). The CDR3 sequence: CASKGTGREEKLFF. DNA of the CDR3: TGTGCCAGTAAGGGGACAGGGAGGGAGGAAAAACTGTTTTTT. The whole variable domain, remainder taken from reference TRBV19 and TRBJ1-4, is DGGITQSPKYLFRKEGQNVTLSCEQNLNHDAMYWYRQDPGQGLRLIYYSQIVNDFQKGDIAEGYSVSREKKESFPLTVTSAQKNPTAFYLCASKGTGREEKLFFGSGTQLSVL.

The chain joins TRBV7-8 to TRBJ1-1; TRBD1 is a possible D gene (6 bases). Deletions cut 2 bases from V and 1 base from J, with 14 bases between. CDR3 length: 16 amino acids. Per germline, CDR1 SGHVS and CDR2 FQNEAQ. The CDR3 loop is CASSLRPTGGNTEAFF. The CDR3 region has the DNA TGTGCCAGCAGCTTACGCCCGACAGGTGGGAACACTGAAGCTTTCTTT.

The chain is built from TRBV3-1 (or the pseudogene TRBV3-2) and TRBJ1-6; D perhaps matches TRBD1 (5 bases). CDR3 size: 14 residues. Germline CDR1 LGHDT, CDR2 YNNKEL (reference sequence). Between the trimmed V and J ends, which lost 1 base and 9 bases, there was a span of 10 bases. CDR3 in amino acids: CASSQGAGLSPLHF. For the CDR3, the DNA is TGTGCCAGCAGCCAAGGGGCAGGGCTTTCACCCCTCCACTTT.

The V gene is TRBV28, the J gene TRBJ1-2; TRBD1 matches at 7 bases. The V segment lost 2 bases and the J segment 5 bases; nucleotides outside the gene matches: 17. The CDR3 runs to 18 residues. The germline gives CDR1 MDHEN, CDR2 SYDVKM. The CDR3 protein is CASSLGLGGQSKSYGYTF. The CDR3, as DNA: TGTGCCAGCAGTTTAGGGTTAGGGGGACAGTCTAAATCTTATGGCTACACCTTC.

This chain links TRBV5-6 with TRBJ1-2, with D possibly being TRBD1 (5 bases). V was pared by 4 bases and J by 1 base, with 8 bases between. This CDR3 is 13 amino acids long. The V gene's germline CDR1 is SGHDT and CDR2 YYEEEE. This CDR3 reads CASSRRGNYGYTF. CDR3 coding DNA: TGTGCCAGCAGCCGGAGGGGTAACTATGGCTACACCTTC. The variable domain in full, completed from reference TRBV5-6 and TRBJ1-2, reads DAGVTQSPTHLIKTRGQQVTLRCSPKSGHDTVSWYQQALGQGPQFIFQYYEEEERQRGNFPDRFSGHQFPNYSSELNVNALLLGDSALYLCASSRRGNYGYTFGSGTRLTVV.

The rearrangement joins TRBV10-3 to TRBJ1-3; weak D call: TRBD1 (6 bases). The V end was cut by 8 bases, the J end by 0 bases, with 17 bases between. CDR1 is ENHRY, CDR2 SYGVKD, per germline. The CDR3 is made up of 16 amino acids. The CDR3 loop reads CAIGRRDTNSGNTIYF. Written as DNA, the CDR3 is TGTGCCATCGGACGCCGGGACACCAACTCTGGAAACACCATATATTTT.

As to this clone: The sample holds other DNA sequences that translate to the same CDR3. The J gene is TRBJ1-1, the V gene TRBV12-3 or TRBV12-4; no clear D. With 6 bases removed from V and 2 bases from J, the gap between germline ends came to 10 bases. The CDR3 length is 13 residues. In DNA, the CDR3 is TGTGCCAGCAGCCCCGGAGGAAACACTGAAGCTTTCTTT. It codes for CASSPGGNTEAFF.

The rearrangement links TRBV12-3 or TRBV12-4 to TRBJ1-6; the D is unclear. The V gene lost 3 bases and the J gene lost 7 bases, with 7 bases spanning the gap. This CDR3 contains 13 residues. The CDR3 sequence is CASSLGRNSPLHF. The CDR3 DNA follows: TGTGCCAGCAGTTTGGGCCGGAATTCACCCCTCCACTTT.

V usage is TRBV6-6 and J usage is TRBJ2-3; the D gene is possibly TRBD1 (5 bases). CDR3 size: 14 residues. Germline CDR1 and CDR2: MNHNY and SVGAGI (reference sequence). Trimming took 8 bases from V and 5 from J, leaving 17 bases between them. This chain's CDR3 is CASAMGRAVDTQYF. The CDR3 bases are TGTGCCAGCGCGATGGGCAGGGCGGTAGATACGCAGTATTTT.

With regard to this clone: Other nucleotide sequences from this sample produce the same CDR3. This chain connects TRBV15 to TRBJ2-7; 9 nucleotides match TRBD2. V gave up 0 bases and J gave up 4 bases; unmatched junction bases: 7. The CDR3 is made up of 16 amino acids. CDR1 LNHNV and CDR2 YYDKDF come from the germline V gene (reference sequence). CDR3 DNA sequence: TGTGCCACCAGCAGAGATAGCGGGAGAGCTTTATACGAGCAGTACTTC. Its translation: CATSRDSGRALYEQYF.

Here the CDR3 reads CASSPQRASTDTQYF. The CDR3 nucleotides read TGTGCCAGCTCACCGCAGAGGGCTAGCACAGATACGCAGTATTTT. J is TRBJ2-3 and V is TRBV18, with D perhaps TRBD2 (5 bases). The V gene's germline CDR1 is KGHSH and CDR2 LQKENI. With 3 bases removed from V and 0 bases from J, the gap between germline ends came to 10 bases. CDR3 length equals 15 residues.